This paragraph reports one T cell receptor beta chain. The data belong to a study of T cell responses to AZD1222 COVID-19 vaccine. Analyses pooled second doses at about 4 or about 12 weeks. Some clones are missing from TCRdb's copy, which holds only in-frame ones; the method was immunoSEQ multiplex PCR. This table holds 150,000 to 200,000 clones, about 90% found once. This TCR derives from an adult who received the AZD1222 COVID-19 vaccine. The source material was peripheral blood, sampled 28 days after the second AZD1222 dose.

CDR3 DNA sequence: TGTGCCAGCAGTTACGGGCGGGAGAAAGCTTTCTTT. It yields the protein CASSYGREKAFF. The chain carries TRBV6-5 and TRBJ1-1; D not resolved. Trimming stripped 2 bases from V and 9 bases from J, with 10 bases between. The CDR3 is 12 residues long. Looked up from germline, CDR1 is MNHEY and CDR2 is SVGAGI.